This T cell receptor (beta chain) comes out of a study of post-analysis software for immune sequencing data. General observations from the study: Multiple sclerosis patients had significantly lower normalized Chao1 diversity than controls.

Note on this clonotype: The antigen remains unidentified.

Researchers reported that TCR beta cDNA libraries carried unique molecular identifiers. TCRdb itself ran the PCR reads through MiXCR, one entry per CDR3 protein. The sample contains some 800,000 distinct CDR3 sequences, about 43% of which appear only once. Specimen: blood. The origin of this receptor is a girl aged 10 to 17 with multiple sclerosis.

In nucleotides, the CDR3 is TGTGCTAGTGGTTTAGGATCAGGGGCGCGTGGCTACACCTTC. Its translation is CASGLGSGARGYTF. The gene calls are TRBV12-5 and TRBJ1-2, with a possible D match to TRBD1 (6 bases). Between the trimmed V and J ends, which lost 3 bases and 7 bases, there was a span of 15 bases. Germline V gene sequence: CDR1 LGHNT, CDR2 FRNRAP. This CDR3 is built from 14 residues.